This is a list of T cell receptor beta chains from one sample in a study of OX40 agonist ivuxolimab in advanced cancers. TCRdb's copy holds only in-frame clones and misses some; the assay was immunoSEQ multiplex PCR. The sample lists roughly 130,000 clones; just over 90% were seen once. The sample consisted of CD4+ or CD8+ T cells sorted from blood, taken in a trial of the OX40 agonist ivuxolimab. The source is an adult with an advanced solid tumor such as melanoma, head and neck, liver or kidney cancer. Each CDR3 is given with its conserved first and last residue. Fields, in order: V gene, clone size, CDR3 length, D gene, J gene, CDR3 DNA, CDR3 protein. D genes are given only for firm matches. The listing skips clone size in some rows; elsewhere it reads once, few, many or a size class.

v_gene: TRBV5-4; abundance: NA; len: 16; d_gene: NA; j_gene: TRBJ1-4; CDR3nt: TGTGCCAGCAGCTTGGGGCAGGGCAGAACTAATGAAAAACTGTTTTTT; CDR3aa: CASSLGQGRTNEKLFF
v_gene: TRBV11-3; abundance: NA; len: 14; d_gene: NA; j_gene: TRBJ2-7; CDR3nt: TGTGCCAGCAGCCTCCGGAGTGGGAACTACGAGCAGTACTTC; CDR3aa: CASSLRSGNYEQYF
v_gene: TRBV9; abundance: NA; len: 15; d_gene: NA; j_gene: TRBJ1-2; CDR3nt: TGTGCCAGCAGCGTAGGGTACCGTGCTAACTATGGCTACACCTTC; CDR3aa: CASSVGYRANYGYTF
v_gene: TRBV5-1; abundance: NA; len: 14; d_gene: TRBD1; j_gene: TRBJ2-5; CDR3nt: TGCGCCAGCAGCCTAGACAGGGCCCGGGAGACCCAGTACTTC; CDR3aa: CASSLDRARETQYF
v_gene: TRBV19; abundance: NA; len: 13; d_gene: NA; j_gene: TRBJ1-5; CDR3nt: TGTGCCAGTAGCAGGGAGAGCAATCAGCCCCAGCATTTT; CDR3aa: CASSRESNQPQHF
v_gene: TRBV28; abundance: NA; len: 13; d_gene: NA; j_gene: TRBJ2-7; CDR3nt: TGTGCCAGCTATCGGACAGTACCCTACGAGCAGTACTTC; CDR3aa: CASYRTVPYEQYF
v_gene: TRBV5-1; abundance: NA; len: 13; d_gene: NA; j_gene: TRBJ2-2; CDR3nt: TGCGCCAGCAGCTTGGCGGGGCCCGGGGAGCTGTTTTTT; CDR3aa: CASSLAGPGELFF
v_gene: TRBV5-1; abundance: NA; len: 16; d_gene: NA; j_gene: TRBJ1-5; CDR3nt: TGCGCCAGCAGCCCCACTCCGGGGAGGGGCAATCAGCCCCAGCATTTT; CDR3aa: CASSPTPGRGNQPQHF
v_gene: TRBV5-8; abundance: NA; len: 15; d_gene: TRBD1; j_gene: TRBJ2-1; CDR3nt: TGTGCCAGCAGCTCAAGGGACAGGGGCTACAATGAGCAGTTCTTC; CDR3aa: CASSSRDRGYNEQFF
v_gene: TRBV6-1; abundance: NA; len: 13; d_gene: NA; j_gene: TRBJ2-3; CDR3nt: TGTGCCAGCAGTGAACCTACGATGGGTACGCAGTATTTT; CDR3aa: CASSEPTMGTQYF
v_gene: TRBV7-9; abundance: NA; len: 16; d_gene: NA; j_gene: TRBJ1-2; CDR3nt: TGTGCCAGCAGCCCGGGGGACAACGGAGTTAACTATGGCTACACCTTC; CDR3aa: CASSPGDNGVNYGYTF
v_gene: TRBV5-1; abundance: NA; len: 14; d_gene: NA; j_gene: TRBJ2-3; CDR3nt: TGCGCCAGCAGCCCTGACGCTGTAAGCGATACGCAGTATTTT; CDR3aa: CASSPDAVSDTQYF
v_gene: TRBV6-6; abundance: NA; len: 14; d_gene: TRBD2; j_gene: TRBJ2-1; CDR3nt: TGTGCCAGCAGACTGAGCGGGAGGGCTAATGAGCAGTTCTTC; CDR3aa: CASRLSGRANEQFF
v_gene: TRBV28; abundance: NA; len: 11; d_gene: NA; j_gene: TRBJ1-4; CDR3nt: TGTGCCAGCAGTTTATACGAAAAACTGTTTTTT; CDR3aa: CASSLYEKLFF
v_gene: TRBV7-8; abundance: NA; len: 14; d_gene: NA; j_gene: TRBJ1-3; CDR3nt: TGTGCCAGCAGCTTAGCGCAGACGGGAAACACCATATATTTT; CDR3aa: CASSLAQTGNTIYF
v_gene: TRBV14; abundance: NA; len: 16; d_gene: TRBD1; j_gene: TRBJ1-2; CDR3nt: TGTGCCAGCAGCCAAGATCCCGGACAGGGGGCTTTGGGCTACACCTTC; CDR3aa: CASSQDPGQGALGYTF
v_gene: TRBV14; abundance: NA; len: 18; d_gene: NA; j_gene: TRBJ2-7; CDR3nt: TGTGCCAGCAGCCAAGGTACCTCGGGGAGACGGAGCTCCTACGAGCAGTACTTC; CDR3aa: CASSQGTSGRRSSYEQYF
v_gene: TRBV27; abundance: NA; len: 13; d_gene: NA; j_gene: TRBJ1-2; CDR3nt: TGTGCCAGCAGCAGGACACCGGGGAGGGAATACACCTTC; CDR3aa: CASSRTPGREYTF
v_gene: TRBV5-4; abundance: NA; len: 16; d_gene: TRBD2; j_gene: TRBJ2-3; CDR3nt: TGTGCCAGCAGCAGAGGACTAGCGGGGAGCACAGATACGCAGTATTTT; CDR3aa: CASSRGLAGSTDTQYF
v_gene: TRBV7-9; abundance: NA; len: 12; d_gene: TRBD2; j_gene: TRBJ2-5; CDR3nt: TGTGCCACCACCACGGGCGGGAGGGCCAAGTACTTC; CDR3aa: CATTTGGRAKYF
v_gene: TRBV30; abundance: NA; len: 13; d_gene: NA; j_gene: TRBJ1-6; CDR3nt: TGTGCCAGCACCCGGGGTTTGGGGTCACCCCTCCACTTT; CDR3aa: CASTRGLGSPLHF
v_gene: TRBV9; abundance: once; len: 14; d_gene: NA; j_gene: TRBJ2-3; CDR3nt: TGTGCCAGCAGCGTAGAGCCAAGTGCGGATACGCAGTATTTT; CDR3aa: CASSVEPSADTQYF
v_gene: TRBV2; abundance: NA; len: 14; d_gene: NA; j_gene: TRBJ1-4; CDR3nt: TGTGCCAGCAGGGGGACCTCAACTAATGAAAAACTGTTTTTT; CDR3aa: CASRGTSTNEKLFF
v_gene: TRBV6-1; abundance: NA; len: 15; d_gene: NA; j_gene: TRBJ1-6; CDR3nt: TGTGCCAGCAGTGGGGGGACGGAATATAATTCACCCCTCCACTTT; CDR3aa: CASSGGTEYNSPLHF
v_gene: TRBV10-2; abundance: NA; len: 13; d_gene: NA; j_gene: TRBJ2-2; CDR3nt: TGCGCCAGCAAAACTAGCTTGGCCGGGGAGCTGTTTTTT; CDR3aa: CASKTSLAGELFF
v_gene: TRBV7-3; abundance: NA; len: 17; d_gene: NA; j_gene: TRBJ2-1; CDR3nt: TGTGCCAGCAGTTCGAGAGCTGGGCAGAGAGTCTACAATGAGCAGTTCTTC; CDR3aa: CASSSRAGQRVYNEQFF
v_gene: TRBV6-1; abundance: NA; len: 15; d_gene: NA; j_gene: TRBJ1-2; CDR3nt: TGTGCCAGCAGTGAAGGGAGTGCAGGGAACTATGGCTACACCTTC; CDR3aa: CASSEGSAGNYGYTF
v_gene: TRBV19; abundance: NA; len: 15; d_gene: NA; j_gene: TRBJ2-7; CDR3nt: TGTGCCAGTAGTGAGTGGGACGCGGGCTCCTACGAGCAGTACTTC; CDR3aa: CASSEWDAGSYEQYF
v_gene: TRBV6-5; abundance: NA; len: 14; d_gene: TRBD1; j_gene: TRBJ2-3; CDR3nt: TGTGCCAGCAGTTACGGGACAGGGAAAAATACGCAGTATTTT; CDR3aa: CASSYGTGKNTQYF
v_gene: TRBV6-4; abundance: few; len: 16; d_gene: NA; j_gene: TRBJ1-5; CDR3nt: TGTGCCAGCAGTGACGGGGGTATCCCGAATAATCAGCCCCAGCATTTT; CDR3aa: CASSDGGIPNNQPQHF
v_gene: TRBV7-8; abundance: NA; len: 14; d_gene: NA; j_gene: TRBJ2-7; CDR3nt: TGTGCCAGCAGCCCACGGGTCCCCCACTACGAGCAGTACTTC; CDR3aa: CASSPRVPHYEQYF
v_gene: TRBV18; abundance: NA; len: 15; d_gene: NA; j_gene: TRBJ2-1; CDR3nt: TGTGCCAGCTCACCCAAAACAGGGTCCGGCAATGAGCAGTTCTTC; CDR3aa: CASSPKTGSGNEQFF
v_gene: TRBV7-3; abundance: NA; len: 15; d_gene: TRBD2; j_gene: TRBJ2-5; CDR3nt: TGTGCCAGCAGCTTAACGGGGGGGTCGGAAGAGACCCAGTACTTC; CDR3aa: CASSLTGGSEETQYF
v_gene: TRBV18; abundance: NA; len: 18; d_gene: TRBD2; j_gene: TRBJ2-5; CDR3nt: TGTGCCAGCTCACCTAGGACTAGCGGGGGCTACAACCAAGAGACCCAGTACTTC; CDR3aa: CASSPRTSGGYNQETQYF
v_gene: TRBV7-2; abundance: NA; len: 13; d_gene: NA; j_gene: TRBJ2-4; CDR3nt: TGTGCCAGCAGCTTAGGCCAGACGAACATTCAGTACTTC; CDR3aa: CASSLGQTNIQYF
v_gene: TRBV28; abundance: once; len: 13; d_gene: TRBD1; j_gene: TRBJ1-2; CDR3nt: TGTGCCAGCAGGCCTCCGACAGGGTATGGCTACACCTTC; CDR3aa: CASRPPTGYGYTF
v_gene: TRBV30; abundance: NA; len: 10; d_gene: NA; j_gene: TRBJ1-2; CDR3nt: TGTGCCGCGAGGGGATATGGCTACACCTTC; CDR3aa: CAARGYGYTF
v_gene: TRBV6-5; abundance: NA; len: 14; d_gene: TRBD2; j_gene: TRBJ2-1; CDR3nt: TGTGCCAGCACCGAACTAGCGGGATTTTCTGAGCAGTTCTTC; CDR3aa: CASTELAGFSEQFF
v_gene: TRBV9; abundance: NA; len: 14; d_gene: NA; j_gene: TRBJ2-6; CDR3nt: TGTGCCAGCAGCCCTTTCCCTGGGGCCAACGTCCTGACTTTC; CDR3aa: CASSPFPGANVLTF
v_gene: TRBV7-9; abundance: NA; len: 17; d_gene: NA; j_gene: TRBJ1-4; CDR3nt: TGTGCCAGCAGCTTAGGCGCATCCCTGGGGAATAATGAAAAACTGTTTTTT; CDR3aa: CASSLGASLGNNEKLFF
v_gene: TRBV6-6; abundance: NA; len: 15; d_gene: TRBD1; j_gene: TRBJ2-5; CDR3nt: TGTGCCAGCAGTCCCGGGACAGCGTACCAAGAGACCCAGTACTTC; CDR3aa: CASSPGTAYQETQYF
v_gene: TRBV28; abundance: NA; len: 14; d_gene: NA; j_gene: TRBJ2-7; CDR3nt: TGTGCCAGCACTTCGGGGCCCTCTCGTTACGAGCAGTACTTC; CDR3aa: CASTSGPSRYEQYF
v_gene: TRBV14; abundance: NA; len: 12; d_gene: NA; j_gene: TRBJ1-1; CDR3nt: TGTGCCAGCAGAAGACGGGACACTGAAGCTTTCTTT; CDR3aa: CASRRRDTEAFF
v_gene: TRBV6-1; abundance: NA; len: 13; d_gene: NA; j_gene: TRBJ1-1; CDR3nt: TGTGCCAGCAGTGAATTTGGGAACCCTGAAGCTTTCTTT; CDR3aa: CASSEFGNPEAFF
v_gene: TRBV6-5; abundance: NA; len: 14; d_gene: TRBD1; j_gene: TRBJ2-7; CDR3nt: TGTGCCAGCAGTTCAGGACAGGGCTCCTACAAGCAGTACTTC; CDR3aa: CASSSGQGSYKQYF
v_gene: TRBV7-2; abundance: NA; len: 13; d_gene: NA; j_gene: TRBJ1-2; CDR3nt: TGTGCCAGCAGCTTACTCCGGAACTATGGCTACACCTTC; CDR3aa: CASSLLRNYGYTF
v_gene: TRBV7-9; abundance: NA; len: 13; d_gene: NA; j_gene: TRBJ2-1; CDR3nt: TGTGCCAGTAGTGGGGTCTCCTACAATGAGCAGTTCTTC; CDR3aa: CASSGVSYNEQFF
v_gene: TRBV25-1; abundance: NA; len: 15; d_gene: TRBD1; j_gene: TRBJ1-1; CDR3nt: TGTGCCAGCAGTGTGACAGGGATTTTGAGCACTGAAGCTTTCTTT; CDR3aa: CASSVTGILSTEAFF
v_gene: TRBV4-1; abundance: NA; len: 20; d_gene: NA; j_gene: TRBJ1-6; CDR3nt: TGCGCCAGCAGCCACGCCCTGGGGCGACAGGCGAGCTCCTATAATTCACCCCTCCACTTT; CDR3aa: CASSHALGRQASSYNSPLHF
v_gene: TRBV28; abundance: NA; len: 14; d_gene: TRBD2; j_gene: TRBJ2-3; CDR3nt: TGTGCCAGCAGGGAGCGGGGGGGTTCGGATACGCAGTATTTT; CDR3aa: CASRERGGSDTQYF
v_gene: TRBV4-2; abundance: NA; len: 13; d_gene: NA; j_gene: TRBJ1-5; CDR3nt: TGTGCCAGCAGCCAGCAACGGGATCAGCCCCAGCATTTT; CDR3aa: CASSQQRDQPQHF
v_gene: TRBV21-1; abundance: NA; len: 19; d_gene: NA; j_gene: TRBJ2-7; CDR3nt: TGTGCCAGCAGCAAAGCGCATATCCCGGGGCCGAGGGAGATCCAGGGGCAGTACTTC; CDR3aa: CASSKAHIPGPREIQGQYF
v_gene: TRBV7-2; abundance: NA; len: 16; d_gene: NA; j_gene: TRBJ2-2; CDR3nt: TGTGCCAGCAGCTTCGCAGGACAGCGCAACACCGGGGAGCTGTTTTTT; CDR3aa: CASSFAGQRNTGELFF